This TCR beta chain is drawn from a study of blood T cell repertoires in COVID-19. Study-wide background: Some COVID-19 samples were acute and others convalescent; all came from the United States, Italy and Spain.

V was trimmed by 1 base and J by 9 bases, leaving 11 bases between them. The CDR3 is 13 residues long. Germline CDR1 and CDR2: SGHKS and YYEKEE (reference sequence). Some clones are missing from TCRdb's copy, which holds only in-frame ones; the method was immunoSEQ multiplex PCR. Found here are tens of thousands of clones, approximately 72% of them singletons; the top ten hold approximately 7%. The source is a man aged 50-59 years with COVID-19, enrolled during active disease. The source material was peripheral blood. The chain uses TRBV5-5 and TRBJ1-5; D gene ambiguous. CDR3 loop: CASSLKVEGPQHF. The DNA of the CDR3 is TGTGCCAGCAGCTTGAAAGTCGAGGGGCCCCAGCATTTT.